Listed below are T cell receptor beta chains from one sample, sequenced in a study of blood T cell repertoires in COVID-19. Sequencing was performed with immunoSEQ multiplex PCR; in TCRdb, only in-frame clones are kept and a portion is missing. Among over 60,000 clones listed, approximately 89% were seen once. The sequenced material came from peripheral blood. These TCRs come from a woman aged 45-65 years with active COVID-19. Both conserved end residues are part of each CDR3. The order of the fields is V gene, D gene, J gene, clone size, CDR3 protein, CDR3 DNA. D genes are given only for firm matches. Clone size appears in some rows only: once, few, many, or a class for an expanded clone.

TRBV29-1,TRBD2,TRBJ2-3,NA,CSVEDLVDLAATDTQYF,TGCAGCGTTGAAGATTTAGTCGACCTAGCGGCTACAGATACGCAGTATTTT
TRBV6-5,NA,TRBJ2-7,NA,CASRGRGYEQYF,TGTGCCAGTAGAGGCAGGGGTTACGAGCAGTACTTC
TRBV12-3/TRBV12-4,NA,TRBJ2-1,once,CASSFRNEQFF,TGTGCCAGCAGTTTTAGAAATGAGCAGTTCTTC
TRBV11-2,TRBD2,TRBJ2-3,once,CASSLRSGRLGDTQYF,TGTGCCAGCAGCTTAAGATCCGGGAGGCTTGGAGATACGCAGTATTTT
TRBV28,TRBD1,TRBJ1-5,NA,CASSEQGAGQPQHF,TGTGCCAGCAGTGAACAGGGGGCCGGTCAGCCCCAGCATTTT
TRBV9,NA,TRBJ1-6,NA,CASPSGIRNSPLHF,TGTGCCAGCCCCTCCGGGATCAGGAATTCACCCCTCCACTTT
TRBV6-4,TRBD2,TRBJ2-1,NA,CASSESGTSGSHEQFF,TGTGCCAGCAGTGAGTCCGGGACTAGCGGGAGCCATGAGCAGTTCTTC
TRBV27,TRBD2,TRBJ2-2,NA,CASKTSGLNTGELFF,TGTGCCAGCAAAACTAGCGGCCTGAACACCGGGGAGCTGTTTTTT
TRBV28,NA,TRBJ2-5,NA,CASSLPQEETQYF,TGTGCCAGCAGTCTCCCGCAGGAAGAGACCCAGTACTTC
TRBV28,NA,TRBJ2-7,NA,CASSYIGVSSYEQYF,TGTGCCAGCAGTTACATCGGGGTTAGCTCCTACGAGCAGTACTTC
TRBV5-1,TRBD2,TRBJ2-5,NA,CASSYRGEETQYF,TGCGCCAGCAGCTATCGGGGGGAAGAGACCCAGTACTTC
TRBV9,TRBD2,TRBJ2-1,NA,CASSVGTAGTSSYNEQFF,TGTGCCAGCAGCGTAGGTACGGCCGGGACTAGCTCCTACAATGAGCAGTTCTTC